Listed below are T cell receptor beta chains from one sample, sequenced in a study of CD4 T cells in relation to SARS-CoV-2 and coronaviruses. Generated by immunoSEQ multiplex PCR, the TCRdb table keeps only in-frame clones and is missing some. The table lists some 65,000 clones, about 90% of them singletons. Sequences were obtained from memory CD4+ T cells from PBMCs. These TCRs come from a human donor in good health. Both conserved end residues are part of each CDR3. The order of the fields is V gene, J gene, D gene, clone size, CDR3 DNA, CDR3 protein. D genes are given only for firm matches. A clone size is listed for some rows: how often the clone was seen (once, few, many), or a class if it is expanded.

TRBV5-1	TRBJ1-3	.	.	TGCGCCAGCAGCCACGGCAGCTCTGGAAACACCATATATTTT	CASSHGSSGNTIYF
TRBV28	TRBJ1-4	.	once	TGTGCCAGCCAAGCCGGGGGTGCAACTAATGAAAAACTGTTTTTT	CASQAGGATNEKLFF
TRBV6-6	TRBJ2-7	.	.	TGTGCCAGCAGTCCCGTTACGGCCAGGGCCTACGAGCAGTACTTC	CASSPVTARAYEQYF
TRBV28	TRBJ1-2	TRBD1	.	TGTGCCAGCAGTCTCAGACAGGGGGCGCGAGGCTACACCTTC	CASSLRQGARGYTF
TRBV7-3	TRBJ2-3	.	.	TGTGCCAGCAGCTCCCTGACCACTCAGACAGATACGCAGTATTTT	CASSSLTTQTDTQYF
TRBV7-3	TRBJ1-4	TRBD1	.	TGTGCCAGCAGCTTAGGCGGTATGGGAGGGGGCGACTTACGTAATGAAAAACTGTTTTTT	CASSLGGMGGGDLRNEKLFF
TRBV9	TRBJ1-4	.	.	TGTGCCAGCAGCGTAGAGATAACAACTAATGAAAAACTGTTTTTT	CASSVEITTNEKLFF
TRBV6-2/TRBV6-3	TRBJ1-1	.	.	TGTGCCAGCAGTTACTCGCGGGGAAACACTGAAGCTTTCTTT	CASSYSRGNTEAFF
TRBV7-2	TRBJ2-3	TRBD2	.	TGTGCCAGCAGCTTCGTCCGCGGGGGGCCAAGCACAGATACGCAGTATTTT	CASSFVRGGPSTDTQYF
TRBV2	TRBJ1-5	TRBD1	.	TGTGCCAGCAGTGGAGGGGGCAGGTACAATCAGCCCCAGCATTTT	CASSGGGRYNQPQHF
TRBV7-3	TRBJ2-5	TRBD2	.	TGTGCCAGCGGCGGGGAGCGGGGGGAGACCCAGTACTTC	CASGGERGETQYF
TRBV15	TRBJ1-4	.	.	TGTGCCACCAGTATCGACGGGTGGCAGGAAAAACTGTTTTTT	CATSIDGWQEKLFF
TRBV28	TRBJ1-6	.	.	TGTGCCAGCAGTCCCTCTAATTCACCCCTCCACTTT	CASSPSNSPLHF
TRBV5-1	TRBJ1-1	.	.	TGCGCCAGCAGCTTGGCGTCCCCCGGGGACACTGAAGCTTTCTTT	CASSLASPGDTEAFF
TRBV10-1	TRBJ2-7	.	.	TGCGCCAGCAGTGAGACCGGGACATACTACGAGCAGTACTTC	CASSETGTYYEQYF
TRBV11-2	TRBJ1-5	TRBD1	.	TGTGCCAGCAGCTTTCCCAGGGGGGGAAATAGCAATCAGCCCCAGCATTTT	CASSFPRGGNSNQPQHF
TRBV12-3/TRBV12-4	TRBJ1-5	TRBD1	.	TGTGCCAGCAGCAACGACAGGGGGATGCCCCAGCATTTT	CASSNDRGMPQHF
TRBV9	TRBJ2-6	.	once	TGTGCCAGCAGGTCTACAGGGTCTGGGGCCAACGTCCTGACTTTC	CASRSTGSGANVLTF
TRBV5-1	TRBJ2-2	TRBD1	once	TGCGCCAGCAGCCTCCGGGACAGGACCCCTATTAACACCGGGGAGCTGTTTTTT	CASSLRDRTPINTGELFF
TRBV6-2/TRBV6-3	TRBJ2-2	TRBD1	.	TGTGCCAGCAGTTCTTACAGGGGCACCGGGGAGCTGTTTTTT	CASSSYRGTGELFF
TRBV7-9	TRBJ2-2	.	once	TGTGCCAGCAGCGCCCGGGCAGGGGACGACACCGGGGAGCTGTTTTTT	CASSARAGDDTGELFF
TRBV18	TRBJ2-2	TRBD1	.	TGTGCCAGCTCTCGCGGACAGGGACAGAACACCGGGGAGCTGTTTTTT	CASSRGQGQNTGELFF
TRBV27	TRBJ2-5	.	once	TGTGCCAGCAGTTTATCGTATCAGGGACAAGAGACCCAGTACTTC	CASSLSYQGQETQYF
TRBV5-1	TRBJ2-7	TRBD1	.	TGCGCCAGCAGCTTGGCTGGACAGGGGGAGCAGTACTTC	CASSLAGQGEQYF
TRBV7-2	TRBJ2-1	.	.	TGTGCCAGCAGCTTTTGGACGGGCAATGAGCAGTTCTTC	CASSFWTGNEQFF
TRBV7-9	TRBJ1-1	.	once	TGTGCCAGCAACTTGAGGGACGGAATGAACACTGAAGCTTTCTTT	CASNLRDGMNTEAFF